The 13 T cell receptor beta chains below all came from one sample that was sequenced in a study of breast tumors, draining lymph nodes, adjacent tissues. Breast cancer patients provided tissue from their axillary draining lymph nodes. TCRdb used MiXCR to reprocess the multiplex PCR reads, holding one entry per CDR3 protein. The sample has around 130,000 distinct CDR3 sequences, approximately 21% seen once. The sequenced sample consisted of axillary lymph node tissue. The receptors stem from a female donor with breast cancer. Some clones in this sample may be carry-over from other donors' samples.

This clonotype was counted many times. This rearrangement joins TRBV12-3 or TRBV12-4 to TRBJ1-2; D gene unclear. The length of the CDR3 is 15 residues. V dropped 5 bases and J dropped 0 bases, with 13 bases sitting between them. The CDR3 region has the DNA TGTGCCAGCAGTCATCGACAAGCCGCTAACTATGGCTACACCTTC. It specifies CASSHRQAANYGYTF.

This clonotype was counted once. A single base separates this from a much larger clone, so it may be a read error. The CDR3 DNA sequence: TGTGCCAGCCAGCCCAGCTCGGGGTACAATGAGCAGCTCTTC. Translated, it gives CASQPSSGYNEQLF. The chain couples TRBV11-2 to TRBJ2-1; D is perhaps TRBD2 (5 bases). The germline V gene has CDR1 SGHAT and CDR2 FQNNGV. The CDR3 loop spans 14 amino acids. Looking up the rest from reference TRBV11-2 and TRBJ2-1 gives the full variable domain: EAGVAQSPRYKIIEKRQSVAFWCNPISGHATLYWYQQILGQGPKLLIQFQNNGVVDDSQLPKDRFSAERLKGVDSTLKIQPAKLEDSAVYLCASQPSSGYNEQLFGPGTRLTVL.

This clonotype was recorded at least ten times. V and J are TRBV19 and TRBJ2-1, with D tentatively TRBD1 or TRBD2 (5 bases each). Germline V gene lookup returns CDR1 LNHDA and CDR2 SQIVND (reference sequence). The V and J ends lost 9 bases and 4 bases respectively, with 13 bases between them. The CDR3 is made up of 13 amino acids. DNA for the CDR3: TGTGCCAGCTGGGACGGAGTTTACAATGAGCAGTTCTTC. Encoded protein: CASWDGVYNEQFF.

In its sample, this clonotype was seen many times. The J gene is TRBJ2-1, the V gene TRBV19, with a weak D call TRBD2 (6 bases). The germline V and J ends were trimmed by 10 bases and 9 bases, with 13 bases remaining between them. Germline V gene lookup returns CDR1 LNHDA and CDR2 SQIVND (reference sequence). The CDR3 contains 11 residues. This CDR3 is CAILLGSEQFF. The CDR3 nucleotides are TGTGCCATACTCCTCGGGAGTGAGCAGTTCTTC.

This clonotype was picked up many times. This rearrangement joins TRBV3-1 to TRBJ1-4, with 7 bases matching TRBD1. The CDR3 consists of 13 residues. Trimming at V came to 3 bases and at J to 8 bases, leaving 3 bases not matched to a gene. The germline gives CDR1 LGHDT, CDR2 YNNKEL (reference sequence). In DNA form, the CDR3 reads TGTGCCAGCAGCCACCGGGACAGCGAAAAACTGTTTTTT. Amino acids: CASSHRDSEKLFF.

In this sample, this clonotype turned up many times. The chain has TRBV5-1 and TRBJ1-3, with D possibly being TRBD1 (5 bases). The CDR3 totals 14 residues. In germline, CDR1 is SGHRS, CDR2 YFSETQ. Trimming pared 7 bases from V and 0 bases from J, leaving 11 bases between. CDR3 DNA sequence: TGCGCCAGCGGGGAGGGGACCTCTGGAAACACCATATATTTT. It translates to CASGEGTSGNTIYF.

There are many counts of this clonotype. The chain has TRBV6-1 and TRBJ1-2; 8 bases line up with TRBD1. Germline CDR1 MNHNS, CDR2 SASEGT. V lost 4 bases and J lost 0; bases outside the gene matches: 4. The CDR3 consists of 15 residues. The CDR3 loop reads CASSGGDRTNYGYTF. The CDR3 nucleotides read TGTGCCAGCAGTGGAGGGGACAGGACTAACTATGGCTACACCTTC.

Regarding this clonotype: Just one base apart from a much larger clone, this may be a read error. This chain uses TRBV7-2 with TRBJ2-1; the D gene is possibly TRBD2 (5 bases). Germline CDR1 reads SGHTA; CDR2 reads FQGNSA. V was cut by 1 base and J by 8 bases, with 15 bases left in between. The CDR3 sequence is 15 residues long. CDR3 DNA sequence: TGTGCCAGCAGCTTAGGCCCCCTTGAGAGGGATGAGCAGTTCTTC. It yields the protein CASSLGPLERDEQFF.

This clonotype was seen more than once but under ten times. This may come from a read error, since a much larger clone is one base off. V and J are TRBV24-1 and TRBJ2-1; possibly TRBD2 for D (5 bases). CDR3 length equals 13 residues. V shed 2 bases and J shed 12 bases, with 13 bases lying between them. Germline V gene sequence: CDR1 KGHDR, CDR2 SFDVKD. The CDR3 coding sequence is TGTGCCACCAGTGATTCCGGTTTGAGCGGGCAGTTCTTC. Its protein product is CATSDSGLSGQFF.

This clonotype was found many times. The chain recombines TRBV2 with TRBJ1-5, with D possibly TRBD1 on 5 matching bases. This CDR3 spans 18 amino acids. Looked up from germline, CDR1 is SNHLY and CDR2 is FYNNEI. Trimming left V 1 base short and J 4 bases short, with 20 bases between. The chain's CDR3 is CASSEGRGRTRRNQPQHF. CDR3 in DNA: TGTGCCAGCAGTGAAGGTAGGGGTCGGACGCGACGAAATCAGCCCCAGCATTTT. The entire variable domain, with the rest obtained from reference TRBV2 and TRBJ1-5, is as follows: EPEVTQTPSHQVTQMGQEVILRCVPISNHLYFYWYRQILGQKVEFLVSFYNNEISEKSEIFDDQFSVERPDGSNFTLKIRSTKLEDSAMYFCASSEGRGRTRRNQPQHFGDGTRLSIL.

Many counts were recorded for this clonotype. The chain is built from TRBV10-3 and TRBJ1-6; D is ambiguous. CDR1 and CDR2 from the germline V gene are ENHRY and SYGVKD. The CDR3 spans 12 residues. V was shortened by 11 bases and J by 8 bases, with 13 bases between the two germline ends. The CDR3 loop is CAVGYSDSPLHF. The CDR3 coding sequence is TGTGCCGTCGGTTACAGCGATTCACCCCTCCACTTT.

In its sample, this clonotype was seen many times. CDR3 nucleotide sequence: TGTGCCAGCAGCTTAGTCACTGGTGGGCAGGGAATCAGGCCCCAGCATTTT. Its translation is CASSLVTGGQGIRPQHF. V is TRBV7-9 and J is TRBJ1-5; D may be TRBD1 (5 bases). Germline lookup yields CDR1 SEHNR and CDR2 FQNEAQ (reference sequence). The CDR3 is 17 amino acids. V shed 1 base and J shed 9 bases, with 22 bases lying between them.

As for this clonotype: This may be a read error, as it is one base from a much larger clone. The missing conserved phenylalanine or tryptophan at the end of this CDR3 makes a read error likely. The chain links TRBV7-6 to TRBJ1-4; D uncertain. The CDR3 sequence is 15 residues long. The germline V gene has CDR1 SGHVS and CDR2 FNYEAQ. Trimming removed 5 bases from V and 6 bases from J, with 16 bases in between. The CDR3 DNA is TGTGCCAGCAGCCGAGGTGGGATCGGGGATGAAAAACTGTTTTTA. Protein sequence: CASSRGGIGDEKLFL.